The next 19 T cell receptor beta chains were all read from a single sample in a study of blood T cells in healthy people across ages. With a J-beta primer mix and a sample-barcoded 5' primer, a second PCR ran roughly 6 to 12 cycles. TCRdb processed the 5' RACE reads anew with MiXCR; each CDR3 protein has one entry. The sample consists of roughly 1 million distinct CDR3 sequences, roughly 24% of them appearing once. The sample was also reused in another study, on T cells of mothers and their children.

What was sequenced was blood. These receptors were obtained from a girl aged 2 to 10 in good health.

This clonotype was counted a few times. The chain employs TRBV6-4 and TRBJ2-5; D possibly corresponds to TRBD2 (5 bases). The J call may not be correct, given that the DNA end is closer to TRBJ2-1. The CDR3 is made up of 19 amino acids. The germline V gene encodes CDR1 MRHNA and CDR2 SNTAGT. CDR3 residues: CASSDWSTISIIKYNEQFF. The DNA for the CDR3 is TGTGCCAGCAGTGACTGGTCGACTATCTCGATTATAAAATACAATGAGCAGTTCTTC.

The J gene is TRBJ2-5, the V gene TRBV7-3; 7 nucleotides line up with TRBD1. Per the germline V gene, CDR1 is SGHTA and CDR2 is FQGTGA. This CDR3 has 16 residues. V lost 1 base and J lost 5; bases outside the gene matches: 10. The CDR3 coding sequence is TGTGCCAGCAGCTTAATGGTGACAGGGCTTGGGGAGACCCAGTACTTC. It yields the protein CASSLMVTGLGETQYF.

The V gene is TRBV7-2, the J gene TRBJ2-1; 12 nucleotides match TRBD1. V dropped 5 bases and J dropped 9; count of bases not matched to a gene: 8. Germline V gene sequence: CDR1 SGHTA, CDR2 FQGNSA. CDR3 length equals 15 residues. The CDR3 reads CASSVGQGALIEQFF. The CDR3 nucleotides are TGTGCCAGCAGCGTGGGACAGGGGGCCTTGATTGAGCAGTTCTTC. The whole variable domain, remainder taken from reference TRBV7-2 and TRBJ2-1, is GAGVSQSPSNKVTEKGKDVELRCDPISGHTALYWYRQSLGQGLEFLIYFQGNSAPDKSGLPSDRFSAERTGGSVSTLTIQRTQQEDSAVYLCASSVGQGALIEQFFGPGTRLTVL.

CDR3 sequence (DNA): TGTGCCAGCAGTGAACGGGACAGCTTCCCAACTTTTAATTCACCCCTCCACTTT. This encodes CASSERDSFPTFNSPLHF. The chain links TRBV6-1 to TRBJ1-6; 7 bases match TRBD1. CDR1 and CDR2 (germline): MNHNS, SASEGT. V was pared by 2 bases and J by 6 bases, with 13 bases of the junction left unmatched. The CDR3 length is 18 residues.

This chain joins TRBV7-9 and TRBJ1-4, with 7 bases that match TRBD1. Germline V lookup: CDR1 SEHNR, CDR2 FQNEAQ (reference sequence). The V and J ends lost 1 base and 5 bases, in that order; junction bases with no gene match: 7. This CDR3 has 16 residues. CDR3 region: CASSLGEDRRNEKLFF. The DNA for the CDR3 is TGTGCCAGCAGCTTAGGAGAGGACAGGAGGAATGAAAAACTGTTTTTT.

This clonotype was seen a few times. The chain joins TRBV29-1 to TRBJ2-5, with a weak D call TRBD2 (5 bases). This CDR3 is 15 amino acids long. Germline assignment: CDR1 SQVTM and CDR2 ANQGSEA. V lost 4 bases, J lost 4 bases, and 19 bases lay in between. The CDR3 coding sequence is TGCAGCGTTGTACCGGGATCGAAAAGAGGAGAGACCCAGTACTTC. As protein: CSVVPGSKRGETQYF.

The table lists this clonotype with a few counts. The V and J genes are TRBV15 and TRBJ2-1; TRBD1 agrees at 9 bases. The junction had 10 bases not matched to a gene; V was cut back by 1 base and J by 9 bases. Germline V gene data show CDR1 as LNHNV and CDR2 as YYDKDF (reference sequence). CDR3 length equals 16 residues. CDR3 coding DNA: TGTGCCACCAGCAGAGGTACCGGGACAGGGTCTAGTGAGCAGTTCTTC. Its protein is CATSRGTGTGSSEQFF.

The chain employs TRBV29-1 and TRBJ2-7; D is ambiguous. Trimming removed 5 bases at V and 1 base at J, with 15 bases between. CDR1 and CDR2 (germline): SQVTM, ANQGSEA. The CDR3 contains 14 residues. The CDR3 nucleotides are TGCAGCGTTATTAAGCGCGCACCTTCCTACGAGCAGTACTTC. The encoded protein is CSVIKRAPSYEQYF.

V and J are TRBV4-1 and TRBJ1-2; 12 positions agree with TRBD1. V shed 0 bases, J shed 8 bases, and the junction held 4 bases outside the gene matches. The germline gives CDR1 MGHRA, CDR2 YSYEKL. The CDR3 covers 15 residues. The CDR3, as DNA: TGCGCCAGCAGCCAAGAGGGACAGGGGGCGGCCGGCTACACCTTC. It encodes CASSQEGQGAAGYTF.

The genes are TRBV7-2 and TRBJ2-7, with D unclear. V was cut by 5 bases and J by 6 bases, with 17 bases left in between. The CDR3 is made up of 14 amino acids. Looked up from germline, CDR1 is SGHTA and CDR2 is FQGNSA. The CDR3 DNA is TGTGCCAGCAGCCCGCCGGGCGTATATGGCGAGCAGTACTTC. Protein: CASSPPGVYGEQYF. Filled out from reference TRBV7-2 and TRBJ2-7, the complete variable domain reads GAGVSQSPSNKVTEKGKDVELRCDPISGHTALYWYRQSLGQGLEFLIYFQGNSAPDKSGLPSDRFSAERTGGSVSTLTIQRTQQEDSAVYLCASSPPGVYGEQYFGPGTRLTVT.

This rearrangement joins TRBV6-4 to TRBJ1-2; D perhaps matches TRBD1 (5 bases). There are 14 residues in the CDR3. The germline gives CDR1 MRHNA, CDR2 SNTAGT. Trimming pared 5 bases from V and 7 bases from J, leaving 17 bases between. The CDR3 bases are TGTGCCAGCAGTCGGGACTGGGGTGACAGTGGCTACACCTTC. Protein sequence: CASSRDWGDSGYTF.

The chain employs TRBV6-6 and TRBJ2-5, with no clear D. The end of the DNA is better explained by TRBJ2-7, so the J call may be wrong. Per the germline V gene, CDR1 is MNHNY and CDR2 is SVGAGI (reference sequence). The CDR3 is 12 residues long. CDR3 coding DNA: TGTGCCAGCATAGGCTATGGCTACGAGCAGTACTTC. Protein product: CASIGYGYEQYF.

The chain couples TRBV7-9 to TRBJ1-1, with no clear D. V was shortened by 6 bases and J by 2 bases, with 16 bases between the two germline ends. Germline V gene data show CDR1 as SEHNR and CDR2 as FQNEAQ (reference sequence). The CDR3 has 15 residues. In nucleotides, the CDR3 is TGTGCCAGCAGTCCAGCTGAACGGAGAAACACTGAAGCTTTCTTT. Its translation: CASSPAERRNTEAFF.

This rearrangement joins TRBV7-9 to TRBJ2-5; 9 bases map to TRBD2. Germline CDR1 reads SEHNR; CDR2 reads FQNEAQ (reference sequence). V trimming: 1 base; J trimming: 1 base; junction bases outside the gene matches: 1. The CDR3 contains 15 residues. Written as DNA, the CDR3 is TGTGCCAGCAGCTTAGGTAGCGGGGGCCAAGAGACCCAGTACTTC. This translates into CASSLGSGGQETQYF. Looking up the rest from reference TRBV7-9 and TRBJ2-5 gives the full variable domain: DTGVSQNPRHKITKRGQNVTFRCDPISEHNRLYWYRQTLGQGPEFLTYFQNEAQLEKSRLLSDRFSAERPKGSFSTLEIQRTEQGDSAMYLCASSLGSGGQETQYFGPGTRLLVL.

This sequence joins TRBV7-2 and TRBJ2-5; D unresolved. The DNA end favors TRBJ2-1, so the J call may be wrong. Looked up from germline, CDR1 is SGHTA and CDR2 is FQGNSA. The CDR3 length is 13 residues. The CDR3, as DNA: TGTGCCAGCAGCTTATTCGCTTTCGGAGAGCAGTTCTTC. Protein product: CASSLFAFGEQFF.

There are many counts of this clonotype. The chain carries TRBV9 and TRBJ2-5, with 7 bases fitting TRBD1. Germline V gene sequence: CDR1 SGDLS, CDR2 YYNGEE. The CDR3 totals 15 residues. V lost 0 bases and J lost 2; bases outside the gene matches: 4. For the CDR3, the DNA is TGTGCCAGCAGCGTAGATGCAGGGGGACAAGAGACCCAGTACTTC. Its translation: CASSVDAGGQETQYF.

V and J are TRBV7-9 and TRBJ1-2, with a weak D call TRBD1 (5 bases). In germline, CDR1 is SEHNR, CDR2 FQNEAQ (reference sequence). The CDR3 is made up of 15 amino acids. Trimming cost V 4 bases and J 3 bases, with 15 bases left between them. CDR3 residues: CASSSFPQGYYGYTF. The CDR3, as DNA: TGTGCCAGCAGCTCATTCCCGCAGGGTTACTATGGCTACACCTTC.

This chain links TRBV12-3 or TRBV12-4 with TRBJ2-1; the D gene is possibly TRBD2 (7 bases). With 1 base removed from V and 0 bases from J, the gap between germline ends came to 10 bases. This CDR3 has 16 residues. CDR3 in amino acids: CASSLGGGTSYNEQFF. In DNA, the CDR3 is TGTGCCAGCAGTTTAGGCGGGGGCACCTCCTACAATGAGCAGTTCTTC.

Here the CDR3 DNA reads TGTGCCAGCAGCACAAACTCGGGACACCAACTCTATGGCTACACCTTC. It encodes CASSTNSGHQLYGYTF. This chain joins TRBV12-3 or TRBV12-4 and TRBJ1-2; maybe TRBD1 (6 bases). Between the trimmed V and J ends, which lost 6 bases and 4 bases, there was a span of 21 bases. This CDR3 region has 16 residues.